Listed here are 5 T cell receptor beta chains from one sample, sequenced in a study of T cell repertoires in cytomegalovirus infection. TCRdb analysed the reads with MiXCR anew, one entry per CDR3 protein. The profile shows 250,000 or so distinct CDR3 sequences, roughly an eighth of them singletons. Material: PBMCs. Receptors were obtained from a human donor in good health (CMV status not recorded). Some clones in this sample may be carry-over from other donors' samples.

This clonotype turned up a few times. The chain uses TRBV6-8 and TRBJ2-6, with D possibly being TRBD1 (5 bases). Germline-derived CDR1 and CDR2 are MNHGY and SAAAGT. Trimming stripped 9 bases from V and 0 bases from J, with 6 bases between. This CDR3 has 13 amino acids. The CDR3 loop reads CASGASGANVLTF. CDR3 DNA sequence: TGTGCCAGTGGGGCCTCTGGGGCCAACGTCCTGACTTTC.

This clonotype was counted at least ten times. The chain is built from TRBV5-6 and TRBJ2-2, with 8 bases that match TRBD1. The CDR3 contains 14 residues. The ends lost 9 bases at V and 4 bases at J; junction bases unmatched: 8. Germline values: CDR1 SGHDT, CDR2 YYEEEE. The DNA for the CDR3 is TGTGCCACGGGGAACCAGGGGGCCACCGGGGAGCTGTTTTTT. Translation: CATGNQGATGELFF.

This clonotype was detected many times. The chain employs TRBV7-2 and TRBJ2-3; D gene ambiguous. Trimming took 4 bases from V and 1 from J, leaving 6 bases between them. This CDR3 is 13 amino acids long. The germline CDR1 and CDR2 sequences are SGHTA and FQGNSA. The CDR3 region has the DNA TGTGCCAGCAGCTCTGGAGGCACAGATACGCAGTATTTT. Residues: CASSSGGTDTQYF.

This clonotype was counted ten times or more. This sequence joins TRBV7-3 and TRBJ2-1; D is ambiguous. The CDR3 consists of 13 residues. V lost 2 bases to trimming and J lost 5 bases, with 7 bases between them. From germline, CDR1 is SGHTA and CDR2 FQGTGA. The CDR3 nucleotides read TGTGCCAGCAGCTTATACCGAGACAATGAGCAGTTCTTC. Translating gives CASSLYRDNEQFF.

The chain employs TRBV14 and TRBJ2-7, with D perhaps matching TRBD1 or TRBD2 (5 bases each). Deletions cut 4 bases from V and 11 bases from J, with 18 bases between. This CDR3 has 13 amino acids. The germline gives CDR1 SGHDN, CDR2 FVKESK. Here the CDR3 reads CASSPVGGTEKYF. Written as DNA, the CDR3 is TGTGCCAGCAGCCCCGTTGGGGGTACGGAAAAGTACTTC.